A single sample is the source of the 27 T cell receptor beta chains below, sequenced in a study of OX40 agonist ivuxolimab in advanced cancers. The data were produced by immunoSEQ multiplex PCR, yet TCRdb's version contains in-frame clones alone and is incomplete. The top ten clones hold 0.75% of a sample with approximately 57,000 clones, 75% to 90% of them seen once. The sequencing used CD4+ or CD8+ T cells sorted from blood, collected in a trial of the OX40 agonist ivuxolimab. These receptors were collected from an adult with an advanced solid tumor such as melanoma, head and neck, liver or kidney cancer.

This clone was recorded only once. This chain links TRBV14 with TRBJ2-5, with D perhaps matching TRBD1 or TRBD2 (5 bases each). This CDR3 is built from 16 residues. Germline loops: CDR1 SGHDN, CDR2 FVKESK. The germline V and J ends were trimmed by 1 base and 1 base, with 13 bases remaining between them. As DNA, the CDR3 is TGTGCCAGCAGCCAAGGAAATTTGGGGACCCAAGAGACCCAGTACTTC. Its protein is CASSQGNLGTQETQYF. Full variable domain (outside the CDR3, taken from reference TRBV14 and TRBJ2-5): EAGVTQFPSHSVIEKGQTVTLRCDPISGHDNLYWYRRVMGKEIKFLLHFVKESKQDESGMPNNRFLAERTGGTYSTLKVQPAELEDSGVYFCASSQGNLGTQETQYFGPGTRLLVL.

This chain uses TRBV19 with TRBJ1-1; no definite D call. The CDR3 extends over 15 amino acids. The germline V gene encodes CDR1 LNHDA and CDR2 SQIVND (reference sequence). V lost 1 base and J 4 bases, leaving 13 bases between the germline ends. The CDR3 nucleotides read TGTGCCAGTAGTATAGGTAAAGGCAGACTCACTGAAGCTTTCTTT. Residues: CASSIGKGRLTEAFF.

The chain uses TRBV25-1 and TRBJ2-5, with D maybe TRBD2 (5 bases). Germline CDR1 reads MGHDK; CDR2 reads SYGVNS. CDR3 size: 13 residues. V was cut by 2 bases and J by 7 bases, with 11 bases left in between. The chain's CDR3 is CASSEAGSATQYF. CDR3 DNA sequence: TGTGCCAGCAGTGAAGCTGGGAGCGCGACCCAGTACTTC.

V is TRBV11-2 and J is TRBJ1-1, with D possibly being TRBD1 (5 bases). The CDR3 length is 12 residues. Trimming pared 1 base from V and 7 bases from J, leaving 7 bases between. Germline V lookup: CDR1 SGHAT, CDR2 FQNNGV. CDR3 protein: CASSLGQGEAFF. The CDR3 nucleotides are TGTGCCAGCAGCTTAGGGCAGGGTGAAGCTTTCTTT.

V is TRBV6-1 and J is TRBJ1-1; a possible D gene is TRBD1 (5 bases). The CDR3 length is 13 residues. V gave up 7 bases and J gave up 6 bases, with 15 bases separating them. Per germline, CDR1 MNHNS and CDR2 SASEGT. CDR3 bases: TGTGCCAGCACCCGACCAGGGTCGCCTGAAGCTTTCTTT. Its protein product is CASTRPGSPEAFF.

This chain links TRBV2 with TRBJ2-5; 7 nucleotides line up with TRBD1. There are 13 residues in the CDR3. CDR1 and CDR2 from the germline V gene are SNHLY and FYNNEI. The V and J ends lost 7 bases and 5 bases, in that order; junction bases with no gene match: 7. CDR3 loop: CASNRGAKETQYF. CDR3 DNA sequence: TGTGCCAGCAACAGGGGCGCGAAGGAGACCCAGTACTTC.

The chain joins TRBV10-3 to TRBJ1-1; 12 bases are a match to TRBD1. CDR1 and CDR2 from the germline V gene are ENHRY and SYGVKD. The trim removed 4 bases at V and 5 bases at J, leaving 8 bases unmatched. The CDR3 has 16 residues. The CDR3 region has the DNA TGTGCCATCAGTGCCGGGACAGGGGGCGCCGGGACTGAAGCTTTCTTT. Its translation: CAISAGTGGAGTEAFF.

The chain couples TRBV6-6 to TRBJ2-3; D might be TRBD1 or TRBD2, each matching 7 bases. V was clipped by 6 bases and J by 2 bases, with 12 bases between them. This CDR3 region has 14 residues. The germline V gene has CDR1 MNHNY and CDR2 SVGAGI (reference sequence). CDR3 DNA: TGTGCCAGCAGCCAGGGGGGGACCACAGATACGCAGTATTTT. This translates into CASSQGGTTDTQYF.

The genes are TRBV28 and TRBJ1-2; D is possibly TRBD1 (6 bases). Between the trimmed V and J ends, which lost 6 bases and 7 bases, there was a span of 18 bases. The CDR3 spans 14 residues. The V gene's germline CDR1 is MDHEN and CDR2 SYDVKM. CDR3 protein: CASRVPRDKSGYTF. CDR3 sequence (DNA): TGTGCCAGCAGAGTTCCCAGGGACAAGAGTGGCTACACCTTC.

The chain recombines TRBV4-1 with TRBJ1-1; D ambiguous. CDR1 and CDR2 (germline): MGHRA, YSYEKL. The V and J ends lost 1 base and 2 bases respectively, with 14 bases between them. CDR3 length equals 16 residues. Here the CDR3 reads CASSQAAAGGNTEAFF. CDR3 in DNA: TGCGCCAGCAGCCAAGCCGCTGCGGGCGGCAACACTGAAGCTTTCTTT.

The V gene is TRBV6-6, the J gene TRBJ2-1, with 7 bases lining up with TRBD2. Trimming took 2 bases from V and 4 from J; bases not matched to a gene: 2. Germline-derived CDR1 and CDR2 are MNHNY and SVGAGI (reference sequence). The CDR3 contains 14 residues. CDR3: CASSYGGSYNEQFF. The CDR3 nucleotides read TGTGCCAGCAGTTACGGCGGGAGTTACAATGAGCAGTTCTTC.

The V call is TRBV5-1, the J call TRBJ2-3, with 9 bases aligning to TRBD2. This CDR3 spans 15 amino acids. Looked up from germline, CDR1 is SGHRS and CDR2 is YFSETQ. After removal of 3 bases from V and 3 bases from J, the junction contained 5 bases not matched to a gene. The CDR3 reads CASSSQRGVTDTQYF. As DNA, the CDR3 is TGCGCCAGCAGCTCACAGCGGGGGGTGACAGATACGCAGTATTTT.

This clone was seen just once. The chain couples TRBV5-6 to TRBJ1-4; D is undetermined. The CDR3 is made up of 13 amino acids. Germline CDR1 is SGHDT and CDR2 is YYEEEE. Trimming pared 7 bases from V and 4 bases from J, leaving 11 bases between. CDR3 loop: CASLLRGNEKLFF. As DNA, the CDR3 is TGTGCCAGCCTTTTGCGGGGTAATGAAAAACTGTTTTTT. Looking up the rest from reference TRBV5-6 and TRBJ1-4 gives the full variable domain: DAGVTQSPTHLIKTRGQQVTLRCSPKSGHDTVSWYQQALGQGPQFIFQYYEEEERQRGNFPDRFSGHQFPNYSSELNVNALLLGDSALYLCASLLRGNEKLFFGSGTQLSVL.

In DNA form, the CDR3 reads TGTGCCAGCAGCGTAGCGGACCCTTCACCCCTCCACTTT. Protein sequence: CASSVADPSPLHF. The rearrangement uses TRBV9 and TRBJ1-6; D unclear. The CDR3 is 13 amino acids. The V and J ends lost 0 bases and 9 bases respectively, with 7 bases between them. Germline-derived CDR1 and CDR2 are SGDLS and YYNGEE.

This clone was observed a few times. The gene calls are TRBV18 and TRBJ2-1, with D unclear. The germline V and J ends were trimmed by 6 bases and 4 bases, with 4 bases remaining between them. Germline-derived CDR1 and CDR2 are KGHSH and LQKENI. The CDR3 extends over 11 amino acids. CDR3 bases: TGTGCCAGCTCCCAATACAATGAGCAGTTCTTC. Protein: CASSQYNEQFF.

This chain joins TRBV9 and TRBJ2-3; no clear D. In germline, CDR1 is SGDLS, CDR2 YYNGEE. Trimming removed 3 bases at V and 3 bases at J, with 14 bases between. The CDR3 has 15 amino acids. The chain's CDR3 is CASSANSIGTDTQYF. The DNA for the CDR3 is TGTGCCAGCAGCGCAAATTCGATTGGTACAGATACGCAGTATTTT.

The rearrangement joins TRBV9 to TRBJ1-3, with D unclear. V lost 0 bases and J 0 bases, leaving 7 bases between the germline ends. CDR3 length: 15 amino acids. Germline V gene lookup returns CDR1 SGDLS and CDR2 YYNGEE. The CDR3 DNA follows: TGTGCCAGCAGCGTAGCGGGGAACTCTGGAAACACCATATATTTT. It specifies CASSVAGNSGNTIYF.

V is TRBV6-5 and J is TRBJ2-5; tentative D call: TRBD2 (6 bases). The germline V gene has CDR1 MNHEY and CDR2 SVGAGI. V gave up 6 bases and J gave up 7 bases, with 21 bases separating them. The CDR3 runs 15 residues. CDR3 loop: CASSPKVGLGGTQYF. The CDR3, as DNA: TGTGCCAGCAGCCCTAAGGTGGGGCTCGGGGGGACCCAGTACTTC.

This clone has more than one count but fewer than ten. The CDR3 DNA sequence: TGTGCCAGCAGCCCTGGGACCGAAGATCGTCCGGGCTACACCTTC. Residues: CASSPGTEDRPGYTF. V gene TRBV7-9 combines with J gene TRBJ1-2; TRBD1 might be the D (5 bases). In germline, CDR1 is SEHNR, CDR2 FQNEAQ (reference sequence). V was pared by 5 bases and J by 8 bases, with 21 bases between. This CDR3 has 15 residues. The full variable domain, rest sourced from reference TRBV7-9 and TRBJ1-2, is DTGVSQNPRHKITKRGQNVTFRCDPISEHNRLYWYRQTLGQGPEFLTYFQNEAQLEKSRLLSDRFSAERPKGSFSTLEIQRTEQGDSAMYLCASSPGTEDRPGYTFGSGTRLTVV.

This rearrangement joins TRBV28 to TRBJ1-1; 7 nucleotides match TRBD1. Losses at the gene ends were 11 bases for V and 1 base for J; bases not matched to a gene: 10. The CDR3 loop spans 14 amino acids. From germline, CDR1 is MDHEN and CDR2 SYDVKM. The CDR3 loop is CAAGRRQGNTEAFF. The CDR3 bases are TGTGCCGCGGGCCGGCGACAGGGGAACACTGAAGCTTTCTTT.

This clone was counted a single time. The chain carries TRBV6-1 and TRBJ1-1; D is ambiguous. Germline assignment: CDR1 MNHNS and CDR2 SASEGT. V shed 5 bases and J shed 3 bases, with 7 bases lying between them. CDR3 size: 12 residues. CDR3 nucleotide sequence: TGTGCCAGCAGTTTACTAGACACTGAAGCTTTCTTT. Its translation: CASSLLDTEAFF.

This clone was recorded only once. The chain recombines TRBV2 with TRBJ2-3, with 8 bases that match TRBD2. The CDR3 has 14 amino acids. Looked up from germline, CDR1 is SNHLY and CDR2 is FYNNEI. After removal of 3 bases from V and 4 bases from J, the junction contained 3 bases not matched to a gene. CDR3 amino acids: CASSEVGGADTQYF. The CDR3 DNA reads TGTGCCAGCAGTGAGGTCGGGGGGGCAGATACGCAGTATTTT.

This clone was seen a single time. CDR3 nucleotide sequence: TGTGCCAGCAGCACATTATCGGGACAAGGCGAGACCCAGTACTTC. Its protein product is CASSTLSGQGETQYF. V gene TRBV5-6 combines with J gene TRBJ2-5, with TRBD1 as a possible D gene (6 bases). Germline CDR1 is SGHDT and CDR2 is YYEEEE. Trimming took 4 bases from V and 5 from J, leaving 18 bases between them. CDR3 length equals 15 residues.

The chain has TRBV23-1 and TRBJ1-2; 9 bases are a match to TRBD1. TRBV23-1 is an ORF, and what it does is uncertain. Trimming removed 7 bases from V and 1 base from J; junction bases left unmatched: 4. The CDR3 length is 14 residues. The CDR3 DNA reads as TGCGCCAGCATCCCGGACAGGGGTAACTATGGCTACACCTTC. This gives the protein CASIPDRGNYGYTF.

Only a few counts were recorded for this clone. The chain joins TRBV7-8 to TRBJ2-7; D perhaps matches TRBD1 (6 bases). CDR3 length: 13 amino acids. V was cut by 3 bases and J by 5 bases, with 11 bases left in between. Looked up from germline, CDR1 is SGHVS and CDR2 is FQNEAQ. DNA of the CDR3: TGTGCCAGCAGCTTTGACAGGTCGCACGAGCAGTACTTC. Translated, it gives CASSFDRSHEQYF.

V gene TRBV6-5 combines with J gene TRBJ1-2; D is possibly TRBD1 (5 bases). The germline V gene has CDR1 MNHEY and CDR2 SVGAGI. The length of the CDR3 is 14 residues. The V end lost 0 bases, the J end lost 2 bases, and 7 bases lay between the germline ends. CDR3 residues: CASSYSNRNYGYTF. CDR3 bases: TGTGCCAGCAGTTACTCAAACAGGAACTATGGCTACACCTTC.

The rearrangement uses TRBV6-5 and TRBJ1-5, with unresolved D. The CDR3 consists of 14 residues. Trimming left V 6 bases short and J 0 bases short, with 9 bases between. Germline V gene lookup returns CDR1 MNHEY and CDR2 SVGAGI. CDR3 nucleotide sequence: TGTGCCAGCAGGGACGAAAATAGCAATCAGCCCCAGCATTTT. It codes for CASRDENSNQPQHF.